The rows below give T cell receptor beta chains drawn from one sample of a study of regulatory T cells in long-lasting Graves disease. One entry per CDR3 protein results from TCRdb running MiXCR on the multiplex PCR reads. Seen here are approximately 560,000 distinct CDR3 sequences, about 15% observed once, and the top ten hold 12%. The data also belong to a second study, concerning T cells in Graves' hyperthyroidism and ophthalmopathy.

The source was peripheral blood mononuclear cells (PBMCs), collected at new diagnosis, from a patient treated with antithyroid drugs. These receptors all stem from a young man with Graves disease. The CDR3 runs from the conserved cysteine through the conserved F or W. A D gene is named only where the DNA matches it firmly. Rows give clone size only sometimes, using once, few, many, or a class for an expanded clone.

j_call d_call clone_size v_call cdr3_nt cdr3_aa
TRBJ1-2 TRBD1 many TRBV30 TGTGCCTGGAGTGTACAACAGGGGACGCGTGACTTCTTC CAWSVQQGTRDFF
TRBJ1-4 - - TRBV18 TGTGCCAGCTCACCAGCCCCGCCCGGGCCTAATGAAAAACTGTTTTTT CASSPAPPGPNEKLFF
TRBJ2-2 - few TRBV7-3 TGTGCCAGCAGCTCCCAGGACGGGGGGGAGCTGTTTTTT CASSSQDGGELFF
TRBJ1-2 TRBD1 - TRBV18 TGTGCCAGCTCACCCCCACGGACAGGGAACTATGGCTACACCTTC CASSPPRTGNYGYTF
TRBJ2-3 - many TRBV7-8 TGTGCCAGCAGCTTTTTGGGGAGATCAGATACGCAGTATTTT CASSFLGRSDTQYF
TRBJ1-5 - - TRBV29-1 TGCAGCGTTGCAGTTAATAGCAGGCAGCCCCAGCATTTT CSVAVNSRQPQHF
TRBJ2-5 - - TRBV12-3/TRBV12-4 TGTGCCAGCAGTTTCTCCCTCCAAGAGACCCAGTACTTC CASSFSLQETQYF
TRBJ2-2 - once TRBV25-1 TGTGCCAGCAGTGACTACCGGGCGAACACCGGGGAGCTGTTTTTT CASSDYRANTGELFF
TRBJ2-3 TRBD1 few TRBV11-2 TGTGCCAGCAGCCCCCGGGACAGGGCAGGTACGCAGTATTTT CASSPRDRAGTQYF
TRBJ2-7 - few TRBV19 TGTGCCAGTAGTTCAGGGATGGCCAACGAGCAGTACTTC CASSSGMANEQYF
TRBJ1-4 - - TRBV6-1 TGTGCCAGCAGCGTGACGGGGGCCCCAACTAATGAAAAACTGTTTTTT CASSVTGAPTNEKLFF
TRBJ2-2 TRBD2 many TRBV6-2/TRBV6-3 TGTGCCAGCAGTAGGGTAGGGCAGGGAGGGACCGGGGAGCTGTTTTTT CASSRVGQGGTGELFF
TRBJ2-2 TRBD2 - TRBV2 TGTGCCAGCCGATTACTAGCGGGAGCGGGCGGGGAGCTGTTTTTT CASRLLAGAGGELFF
TRBJ2-3 - many TRBV28 TGTGCCAGCAGTTACAAACCCCCCTTCCCCACAGATACGCAGTATTTT CASSYKPPFPTDTQYF
TRBJ2-7 - - TRBV30 TGTGCCTGGGATGGGGAGCGAGGGGACGAGCAGTACTTC CAWDGERGDEQYF
TRBJ2-3 - - TRBV6-2/TRBV6-3 TGTGCCAGCAGTTTCTCCGGGGTAGGGTTCGTAGATACGCAGTATTTT CASSFSGVGFVDTQYF
TRBJ2-1 - - TRBV29-1 TGCAGCGTTGAGGTTTCCCGGGAGAGTGAGCAGTTCTTC CSVEVSRESEQFF
TRBJ1-1 - many TRBV5-1 TGCGCCAGCAGCTTTGGATGGACAACGAACACTGAAGCTTTCTTT CASSFGWTTNTEAFF
TRBJ1-5 - many TRBV3-1 TGTGCCAGCTCTTGGGGGGGAGGACAAATTGATCAGCCCCAGCATTTT CASSWGGGQIDQPQHF
TRBJ2-2 - - TRBV28 TGTGCCAGCAGTCCCGACGTTAACACCGGGGAGCTGTTTTTT CASSPDVNTGELFF
TRBJ1-1 - - TRBV20-1 TGCCGGACCCCCCGAGCCACTGAAGCTTTCTTT CRTPRATEAFF
TRBJ2-7 TRBD1 many TRBV12-3/TRBV12-4 TGTGCCAGCAGTTTAGGCCGCCAGGGGGAGTACGAGCAGTACTTC CASSLGRQGEYEQYF
TRBJ2-2 TRBD2 - TRBV7-7 TGTGCTAGCAGCTTTCGAGCGGGAGATACCGGGGAGCTGTTTTTT CASSFRAGDTGELFF
TRBJ1-5 - - TRBV28 TGTGCCAGCAGTTTATTCCGCCTAGGGGTAAGGGATCAGCCCCAGCATTTT CASSLFRLGVRDQPQHF
TRBJ2-7 - many TRBV6-5 TGTGCCAGCAGTTTTGGGACGGCGGGGGAGCAGTACTTC CASSFGTAGEQYF
TRBJ1-2 - - TRBV28 TGTGCCAGCACAAGAACCTATGGCTACACCTTC CASTRTYGYTF
TRBJ1-1 - many TRBV7-2 TGTGCCAGCAGCTTAGTGGTCGGAATGAACACTGAAGCTTTCTTT CASSLVVGMNTEAFF